This passage covers 9 T cell receptor beta chains from one sample sequenced in a study of cytomegalovirus exposure and HLA in healthy donors. PCR employed 60 Vbeta and 13 Jbeta primers. The protocol was immunoSEQ multiplex PCR, while the TCRdb copy is restricted to in-frame clones and leaves out a portion. The sample lists 150,000 to 200,000 clones; more than 60% were seen once. The source material was PBMCs. All receptors come from a man aged 40-50 years in good health and CMV-seronegative.

This chain connects TRBV30 to TRBJ2-3; 10 bases align to TRBD2. Per the germline V gene, CDR1 is GTSNPN and CDR2 is SVGIG (reference sequence). The junction had 0 bases not matched to a gene; V was cut back by 3 bases and J by 3 bases. The CDR3 has 13 residues. In DNA form, the CDR3 reads TGTGCCTGGAGGGGACTAGCGACAGATACGCAGTATTTT. Translation gives CAWRGLATDTQYF.

The chain links TRBV11-2 to TRBJ2-7, with 7 bases that match TRBD1. The germline CDR1 and CDR2 sequences are SGHAT and FQNNGV. The CDR3 runs 17 residues. V lost 6 bases to trimming and J lost 0 bases; unmatched junction nucleotides: 14. CDR3 in amino acids: CASSSLWTGENSYEQYF. CDR3 nucleotide sequence: TGTGCCAGCAGTTCTCTCTGGACAGGAGAAAACTCCTACGAGCAGTACTTC. The full variable domain, completed using reference TRBV11-2 and TRBJ2-7, is EAGVAQSPRYKIIEKRQSVAFWCNPISGHATLYWYQQILGQGPKLLIQFQNNGVVDDSQLPKDRFSAERLKGVDSTLKIQPAKLEDSAVYLCASSSLWTGENSYEQYFGPGTRLTVT.

This chain joins TRBV11-2 and TRBJ2-2, with 10 bases lining up with TRBD2. This CDR3 is built from 19 residues. Losses at the gene ends were 0 bases for V and 4 bases for J; bases not matched to a gene: 11. Germline-derived CDR1 and CDR2 are SGHAT and FQNNGV. The CDR3 DNA follows: TGTGCCAGCAGCTTAGAGTACCCAGCGGGGGGGCTGTTCACCGGGGAGCTGTTTTTT. This codes for CASSLEYPAGGLFTGELFF.

This clone turned up a few times. The V call is TRBV5-4, the J call TRBJ2-7, with 8 bases fitting TRBD1. Germline CDR1 SGHNT, CDR2 YYREEE (reference sequence). This CDR3 contains 15 residues. The ends lost 3 bases at V and 0 bases at J; junction bases unmatched: 5. In nucleotides, the CDR3 is TGTGCCAGCAGCTCGACAGGGGTCGCCTCCTACGAGCAGTACTTC. As protein: CASSSTGVASYEQYF.

The V gene is TRBV2, the J gene TRBJ2-2; D unclear. V was shortened by 2 bases and J by 8 bases, with 9 bases between the two germline ends. Per germline, CDR1 SNHLY and CDR2 FYNNEI. This CDR3 comprises 13 residues. CDR3 loop: CASSEWAGGELFF. The DNA of the CDR3 is TGTGCCAGCAGTGAATGGGCCGGAGGGGAGCTGTTTTTT.

V is TRBV7-8 and J is TRBJ2-7; TRBD1 agrees at 7 bases. V gave up 5 bases and J gave up 0 bases; unmatched junction bases: 4. CDR1 is SGHVS, CDR2 FQNEAQ, per germline. This CDR3 region has 14 residues. In nucleotides, the CDR3 is TGTGCCAGCAGCACCGGACAGGTCTCCTACGAGCAGTACTTC. Amino acid sequence: CASSTGQVSYEQYF.

The rearrangement joins TRBV5-6 to TRBJ1-2, with 8 bases matching TRBD1. The CDR3 consists of 16 residues. V lost 2 bases to trimming and J lost 3 bases; unmatched junction nucleotides: 9. CDR1 and CDR2 (germline): SGHDT, YYEEEE. The CDR3 coding sequence is TGTGCCAGCAGCTTAGGCAGGACAGGGTATTACTATGGCTACACCTTC. Translating gives CASSLGRTGYYYGYTF.

This clone was observed a single time. V is TRBV6-5 and J is TRBJ2-3, with D uncertain. The ends were cut back, 4 bases at V and 2 bases at J, with 7 bases in the middle. Germline V gene data show CDR1 as MNHEY and CDR2 as SVGAGI. The CDR3 contains 13 residues. The CDR3 coding sequence is TGTGCCAGCAGTTTGGGCAACACAGATACGCAGTATTTT. Translation gives CASSLGNTDTQYF.

This chain links TRBV10-2 with TRBJ2-5; TRBD2 matches at 11 bases. V was pared by 6 bases and J by 1 base, with 7 bases of the junction left unmatched. CDR3 length: 16 residues. Germline V gene data show CDR1 as WSHSY and CDR2 as SAAADI. The CDR3 sequence is CASSLLAGGRQETQYF. The CDR3 region has the DNA TGCGCCAGCAGCCTTCTAGCGGGGGGCCGCCAAGAGACCCAGTACTTC.